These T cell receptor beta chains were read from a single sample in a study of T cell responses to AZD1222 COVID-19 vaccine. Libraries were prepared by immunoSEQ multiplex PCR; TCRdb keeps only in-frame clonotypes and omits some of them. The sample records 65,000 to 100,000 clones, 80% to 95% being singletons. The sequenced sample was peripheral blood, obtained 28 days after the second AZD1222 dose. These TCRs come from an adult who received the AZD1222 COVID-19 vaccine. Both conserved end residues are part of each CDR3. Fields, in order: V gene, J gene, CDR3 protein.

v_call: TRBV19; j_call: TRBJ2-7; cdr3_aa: CASSTGDRGRSEQYF
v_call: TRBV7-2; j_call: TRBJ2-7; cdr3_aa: CASSLAVAGPYEQYF
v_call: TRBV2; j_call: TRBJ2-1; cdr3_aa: CASRWSTQRSEQFF
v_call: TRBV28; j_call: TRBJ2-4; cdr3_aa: CASSLRAGGIQYF
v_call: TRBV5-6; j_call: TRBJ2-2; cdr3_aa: CASRGRDRGSTGELFF
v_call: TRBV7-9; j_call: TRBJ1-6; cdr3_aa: CASSMNAGTLHF
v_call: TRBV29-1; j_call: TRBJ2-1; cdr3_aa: CSVEDRALLGLGQFF
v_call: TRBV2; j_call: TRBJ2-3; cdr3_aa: CARRTSLSGTDTQYF
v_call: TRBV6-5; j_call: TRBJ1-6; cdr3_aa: CASSRQSNNSPLHF
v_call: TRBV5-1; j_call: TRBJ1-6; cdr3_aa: CASSSENSPLHF
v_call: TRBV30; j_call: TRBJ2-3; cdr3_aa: CAWTVGQGSEDTQYF
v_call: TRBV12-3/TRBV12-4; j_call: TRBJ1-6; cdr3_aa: CASSFSGDSPLHF
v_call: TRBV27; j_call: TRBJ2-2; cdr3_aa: CASSGTGAAGELFF
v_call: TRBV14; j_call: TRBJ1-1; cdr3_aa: CASSQEVGRTAFF
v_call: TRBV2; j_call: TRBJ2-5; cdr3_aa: CASSVMLGGFPETQYF
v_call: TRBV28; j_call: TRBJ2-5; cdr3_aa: CASSFGGDVKTQYF
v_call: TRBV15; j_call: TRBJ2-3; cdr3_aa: CATSTLTGTQYF
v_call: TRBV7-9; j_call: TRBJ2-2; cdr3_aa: CASSLDPRGGGELFF
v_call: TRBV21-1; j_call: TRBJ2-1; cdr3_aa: CASSGAQCPYNEQFF
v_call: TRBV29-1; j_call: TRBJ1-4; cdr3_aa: CSVAVTNEKLFF